This section outlines one T cell receptor (beta chain) sequence together with its context. The data stem from a study of cytomegalovirus exposure and HLA in healthy donors. The primer mix had 60 Vbeta and 13 Jbeta primers. Clones were sequenced by immunoSEQ multiplex PCR, and TCRdb holds only the in-frame ones, with some missing. This sample has around 130,000 clones; approximately 80% occur once, and the top ten carry 2% to 3%. This clonotype was sampled from a man aged 45-65 years in good health and CMV-seronegative. Sequencing was carried out using PBMCs.

The CDR3, as DNA: TGCGCCAGCAGTCCAGGTCAGAACACTGAAGCTTTCTTT. Translation gives CASSPGQNTEAFF. The chain recombines TRBV5-1 with TRBJ1-1; D is uncertain. This CDR3 contains 13 residues. V lost 5 bases and J lost 1, with 9 bases in between. The germline CDR1 and CDR2 sequences are SGHRS and YFSETQ.